The rows below give T cell receptor beta chains drawn from one sample of a study of blood T cell repertoires in COVID-19. Clones were sequenced by immunoSEQ multiplex PCR, and TCRdb holds only the in-frame ones, with some missing. Counted here are roughly 200,000 clones, around 83% occurring once; the ten biggest clones make up 4.9%. The sample taken for sequencing was peripheral blood. These receptors were taken from a woman at least 80 years old with acute or convalescent COVID-19. CDR3s include the opening cysteine and the closing phenylalanine or tryptophan. The D gene is left open where the match is weak. Clone size is stated in some rows and not others, as once, few, many or a class when expanded.

cdr3_aa: CASSSLTGYLSNQPQHF; cdr3_nt: TGTGCCAGCAGTTCCCTGACAGGGTATTTATCCAATCAGCCCCAGCATTTT; j_call: TRBJ1-5; d_call: TRBD1; v_call: TRBV28; clone_size: .
cdr3_aa: CASSKTGTSLHF; cdr3_nt: TGTGCCAGCAGCAAGACAGGGACATCCCTCCACTTT; j_call: TRBJ1-6; d_call: TRBD1; v_call: TRBV9; clone_size: once
cdr3_aa: CASSEALGLGSFF; cdr3_nt: TGTGCCAGCAGTGAAGCGCTGGGACTAGGGTCGTTCTTC; j_call: TRBJ2-1; d_call: TRBD2; v_call: TRBV2; clone_size: .
cdr3_aa: CASSLRGLATHNEQFF; cdr3_nt: TGTGCCAGCAGCTTGCGGGGACTAGCCACCCACAATGAGCAGTTCTTC; j_call: TRBJ2-1; d_call: TRBD2; v_call: TRBV5-6; clone_size: once
cdr3_aa: CASSRDSPPEAFF; cdr3_nt: TGTGCCAGCTCACGGGACAGTCCTCCTGAAGCTTTCTTT; j_call: TRBJ1-1; d_call: TRBD1; v_call: TRBV18; clone_size: .
cdr3_aa: CASSSGTADYEQYF; cdr3_nt: TGCGCCAGCAGTTCCGGGACAGCGGACTACGAGCAGTACTTC; j_call: TRBJ2-7; d_call: TRBD1; v_call: TRBV5-1; clone_size: .
cdr3_aa: CADTKPGTGGTGELFF; cdr3_nt: TGTGCCGATACAAAACCCGGGACAGGGGGGACCGGGGAGCTGTTTTTT; j_call: TRBJ2-2; d_call: TRBD1; v_call: TRBV5-8; clone_size: once
cdr3_aa: CASGRGTSGHYEQYF; cdr3_nt: TGTGCTAGTGGCCGGGGGACTAGCGGACACTACGAGCAGTACTTC; j_call: TRBJ2-7; d_call: TRBD2; v_call: TRBV12-5; clone_size: .
cdr3_aa: CASSQDRGPSKNIQYF; cdr3_nt: TGCGCCAGCAGCCAAGATCGAGGGCCCTCCAAAAACATTCAGTACTTC; j_call: TRBJ2-4; d_call: .; v_call: TRBV4-3; clone_size: once
cdr3_aa: CAWTGGNYGYTF; cdr3_nt: TGTGCCTGGACAGGGGGTAACTATGGCTACACCTTC; j_call: TRBJ1-2; d_call: TRBD1; v_call: TRBV30; clone_size: .
cdr3_aa: CASTGTHGSINEQFF; cdr3_nt: TGTGCCAGCACCGGGACTCACGGGTCGATAAATGAGCAGTTCTTC; j_call: TRBJ2-1; d_call: .; v_call: TRBV7-2; clone_size: .
cdr3_aa: CASSPSETGTSSAKGYTF; cdr3_nt: TGTGCCAGCTCACCCTCAGAAACCGGGACATCCTCGGCGAAAGGCTACACCTTC; j_call: TRBJ1-2; d_call: .; v_call: TRBV18; clone_size: .
cdr3_aa: CASSSPPRQGFPGTEAFF; cdr3_nt: TGTGCCAGCAGCTCACCACCCAGACAGGGCTTCCCGGGAACTGAAGCTTTCTTT; j_call: TRBJ1-1; d_call: TRBD1; v_call: TRBV11-3; clone_size: .
cdr3_aa: CASSLRSQREQYF; cdr3_nt: TGTGCCAGCAGTTTAAGGTCCCAGAGGGAGCAGTACTTC; j_call: TRBJ2-7; d_call: .; v_call: TRBV12-3/TRBV12-4; clone_size: .
cdr3_aa: CASSRGQGGGNRLNTEAFF; cdr3_nt: TGTGCCAGCAGTCGGGGACAGGGTGGGGGAAATCGATTGAACACTGAAGCTTTCTTT; j_call: TRBJ1-1; d_call: TRBD1; v_call: TRBV6-2/TRBV6-3; clone_size: .
cdr3_aa: CASSQDQARQVDTEAFF; cdr3_nt: TGCGCCAGCAGCCAAGATCAAGCAAGACAGGTAGACACTGAAGCTTTCTTT; j_call: TRBJ1-1; d_call: .; v_call: TRBV4-3; clone_size: .
cdr3_aa: CASSLTGVYVYGYTF; cdr3_nt: TGTGCCAGCAGCTTGACAGGCGTCTATGTCTATGGCTACACCTTC; j_call: TRBJ1-2; d_call: .; v_call: TRBV7-2; clone_size: .
cdr3_aa: CASSTLAGGEYPYEQYF; cdr3_nt: TGTGCCAGTAGTACCTTAGCGGGAGGAGAATACCCGTACGAGCAGTACTTC; j_call: TRBJ2-7; d_call: TRBD2; v_call: TRBV19; clone_size: .
cdr3_aa: CASSDPGQGRYGYTF; cdr3_nt: TGCGCCAGCAGCGACCCGGGACAGGGACGGTATGGCTACACCTTC; j_call: TRBJ1-2; d_call: TRBD1; v_call: TRBV5-1; clone_size: .
cdr3_aa: CASSSPGLGNEKLFF; cdr3_nt: TGTGCCAGCAGTTCGCCAGGGCTGGGGAATGAAAAACTGTTTTTT; j_call: TRBJ1-4; d_call: .; v_call: TRBV28; clone_size: .
cdr3_aa: CATSRDTRTDTQYF; cdr3_nt: TGTGCCACCAGCAGAGATACTAGGACAGATACGCAGTATTTT; j_call: TRBJ2-3; d_call: .; v_call: TRBV15; clone_size: .
cdr3_aa: CATSDERLAGAYNEQFF; cdr3_nt: TGTGCCACCAGTGATGAAAGACTAGCGGGAGCTTACAATGAGCAGTTCTTC; j_call: TRBJ2-1; d_call: TRBD2; v_call: TRBV24-1; clone_size: .
cdr3_aa: CASRGAVDAQHF; cdr3_nt: TGTGCCAGCAGGGGGGCCGTAGATGCCCAGCATTTT; j_call: TRBJ1-5; d_call: .; v_call: TRBV6-1; clone_size: .
cdr3_aa: CASSGGTGDSNQPQHF; cdr3_nt: TGTGCCAGCAGCGGAGGGACAGGGGATAGCAATCAGCCCCAGCATTTT; j_call: TRBJ1-5; d_call: TRBD1; v_call: TRBV9; clone_size: .
cdr3_aa: CASNLLGNYNEQFF; cdr3_nt: TGTGCCAGCAATCTCCTCGGGAACTACAATGAGCAGTTCTTC; j_call: TRBJ2-1; d_call: .; v_call: TRBV6-5; clone_size: once
cdr3_aa: CASSHRLAARGDTQYF; cdr3_nt: TGTGCCAGCAGCCATCGACTAGCGGCTAGAGGGGATACGCAGTATTTT; j_call: TRBJ2-3; d_call: TRBD2; v_call: TRBV14; clone_size: .
cdr3_aa: CASSLSAGHYGYTF; cdr3_nt: TGCGCCAGCAGCTTGTCCGCGGGCCACTATGGCTACACCTTC; j_call: TRBJ1-2; d_call: .; v_call: TRBV5-1; clone_size: .
cdr3_aa: CASSVFPGQGNSPLHF; cdr3_nt: TGTGCCAGCAGCGTATTCCCGGGACAGGGGAATTCACCCCTCCACTTT; j_call: TRBJ1-6; d_call: TRBD1; v_call: TRBV9; clone_size: .
cdr3_aa: CASSQTTGPGNTIYF; cdr3_nt: TGTGCCAGCAGCCAAACGACAGGTCCTGGAAACACCATATATTTT; j_call: TRBJ1-3; d_call: .; v_call: TRBV6-5; clone_size: once
cdr3_aa: CASSPTGQGDNSPLHF; cdr3_nt: TGTGCCAGCTCACCTACGGGACAGGGCGATAATTCACCCCTCCACTTT; j_call: TRBJ1-6; d_call: TRBD1; v_call: TRBV18; clone_size: .
cdr3_aa: CASSEVRSGGTEAFF; cdr3_nt: TGTGCCAGCAGTGAAGTGAGGTCCGGAGGGACTGAAGCTTTCTTT; j_call: TRBJ1-1; d_call: .; v_call: TRBV6-1; clone_size: .
cdr3_aa: CASSQQGQRNTEAFF; cdr3_nt: TGTGCCAGCTCACAACAGGGACAGAGAAACACTGAAGCTTTCTTT; j_call: TRBJ1-1; d_call: TRBD1; v_call: TRBV18; clone_size: .
cdr3_aa: CASSSQQGVGQPQHF; cdr3_nt: TGTGCCAGCAGTTCCCAACAGGGGGTAGGTCAGCCCCAGCATTTT; j_call: TRBJ1-5; d_call: TRBD1; v_call: TRBV27; clone_size: .
cdr3_aa: CASSLTGGWYSSYNEQFF; cdr3_nt: TGTGCCAGCAGTCTGACAGGGGGCTGGTACAGTTCATACAATGAGCAGTTCTTC; j_call: TRBJ2-1; d_call: TRBD1; v_call: TRBV28; clone_size: .
cdr3_aa: CASSYVGSGEAFF; cdr3_nt: TGTGCCAGCAGTTACGTGGGGAGCGGTGAAGCTTTCTTT; j_call: TRBJ1-1; d_call: .; v_call: TRBV6-5; clone_size: .
cdr3_aa: CASSSDRGGVETQYF; cdr3_nt: TGTGCCAGCAGTTCGGACAGGGGGGGTGTAGAGACCCAGTACTTC; j_call: TRBJ2-5; d_call: TRBD1; v_call: TRBV9; clone_size: .
cdr3_aa: CASSVGGLFGEQYF; cdr3_nt: TGTGCCAGCAGCGTAGGAGGGCTGTTCGGCGAGCAGTACTTC; j_call: TRBJ2-7; d_call: .; v_call: TRBV9; clone_size: .
cdr3_aa: CASSLYSAGGPGDTQYF; cdr3_nt: TGTGCCAGCAGCTTATATTCGGCGGGAGGGCCAGGAGATACGCAGTATTTT; j_call: TRBJ2-3; d_call: TRBD2; v_call: TRBV7-2; clone_size: .
cdr3_aa: CASSLGGGPRYEQYF; cdr3_nt: TGTGCCAGCAGCTTAGGCGGGGGACCCCGGTACGAGCAGTACTTC; j_call: TRBJ2-7; d_call: TRBD2; v_call: TRBV5-5; clone_size: .
cdr3_aa: CASSVGQGKNIQYF; cdr3_nt: TGTGCCAGCAGCGTGGGACAGGGTAAAAACATTCAGTACTTC; j_call: TRBJ2-4; d_call: TRBD1; v_call: TRBV7-9; clone_size: .
cdr3_aa: CSDQHGVYGEAFF; cdr3_nt: TGCAGCGACCAACATGGAGTTTATGGTGAAGCTTTCTTT; j_call: TRBJ1-1; d_call: .; v_call: TRBV29-1; clone_size: .
cdr3_aa: CASSTAGSNTEAFF; cdr3_nt: TGTGCCAGCTCCACGGCGGGGTCGAACACTGAAGCTTTCTTT; j_call: TRBJ1-1; d_call: .; v_call: TRBV18; clone_size: .
cdr3_aa: CASSRGQNNSPLHF; cdr3_nt: TGTGCCAGCAGCCGCGGGCAGAATAATTCACCCCTCCACTTT; j_call: TRBJ1-6; d_call: .; v_call: TRBV7-3; clone_size: .
cdr3_aa: CASSLGQGATEAFF; cdr3_nt: TGTGCCAGCAGCTTAGGACAGGGGGCAACTGAAGCTTTCTTT; j_call: TRBJ1-1; d_call: TRBD1; v_call: TRBV7-2; clone_size: .
cdr3_aa: CASSPGVSPLHF; cdr3_nt: TGTGCCAGCAGCCCCGGGGTTTCACCCCTCCACTTT; j_call: TRBJ1-6; d_call: .; v_call: TRBV7-8; clone_size: .
cdr3_aa: CASSPGILEKLFF; cdr3_nt: TGTGCCAGCAGCCCCGGGATACTAGAAAAACTGTTTTTT; j_call: TRBJ1-4; d_call: .; v_call: TRBV12-3/TRBV12-4; clone_size: .
cdr3_aa: CATSDAGQGFEKLFF; cdr3_nt: TGTGCCACCAGTGACGCGGGACAGGGGTTTGAAAAACTGTTTTTT; j_call: TRBJ1-4; d_call: TRBD1; v_call: TRBV24-1; clone_size: .
cdr3_aa: CASRLTGGGELFF; cdr3_nt: TGTGCCAGCCGGCTTACAGGGGGAGGGGAGCTGTTTTTT; j_call: TRBJ2-2; d_call: TRBD1; v_call: TRBV6-6; clone_size: .
cdr3_aa: CASSLDRQAKNIQYF; cdr3_nt: TGTGCCAGCAGCTTAGATCGACAGGCAAAAAACATTCAGTACTTC; j_call: TRBJ2-4; d_call: .; v_call: TRBV11-2; clone_size: .
cdr3_aa: CASSSASTGEQFF; cdr3_nt: TGTGCCAGCAGCTCCGCTAGCACGGGTGAGCAGTTCTTC; j_call: TRBJ2-1; d_call: .; v_call: TRBV7-2; clone_size: .